These 2 T cell receptor beta chains originate from one sample sequenced in a study of early T cells in non-severe SARS-CoV-2 infection. Via MiXCR, TCRdb re-called the 5' RACE reads, giving one row per CDR3 protein. The sample consists of over 35,000 distinct CDR3 sequences, 4.6% of them appearing once. The sample comprised whole blood. The source of these receptors is an adult who was a healthcare worker with PCR-confirmed SARS-CoV-2 infection or an uninfected control (not recorded which).

The J gene is TRBJ2-1, the V gene TRBV5-1; TRBD1 agrees at 8 bases. V trimming: 2 bases; J trimming: 7 bases; junction bases outside the gene matches: 2. CDR1 and CDR2 from the germline V gene are SGHRS and YFSETQ. This CDR3 is 13 amino acids long. CDR3 sequence reads: CASSLQGGNEQFF. The DNA for the CDR3 is TGCGCCAGCAGCTTACAGGGGGGAAATGAGCAGTTCTTC.

This chain joins TRBV18 and TRBJ1-6; maybe TRBD1 (5 bases). Trimming pared 3 bases from V and 5 bases from J, leaving 11 bases between. CDR1 is KGHSH, CDR2 LQKENI, per germline. The CDR3 has 15 residues. The CDR3 protein is CASSPMDTNNSPLHF. The CDR3 nucleotides read TGTGCCAGCTCACCGATGGACACCAATAATTCACCCCTCCACTTT. Looking up the rest from reference TRBV18 and TRBJ1-6 gives the full variable domain: NAGVMQNPRHLVRRRGQEARLRCSPMKGHSHVYWYRQLPEEGLKFMVYLQKENIIDESGMPKERFSAEFPKEGPSILRIQQVVRGDSAAYFCASSPMDTNNSPLHFGNGTRLTVT.